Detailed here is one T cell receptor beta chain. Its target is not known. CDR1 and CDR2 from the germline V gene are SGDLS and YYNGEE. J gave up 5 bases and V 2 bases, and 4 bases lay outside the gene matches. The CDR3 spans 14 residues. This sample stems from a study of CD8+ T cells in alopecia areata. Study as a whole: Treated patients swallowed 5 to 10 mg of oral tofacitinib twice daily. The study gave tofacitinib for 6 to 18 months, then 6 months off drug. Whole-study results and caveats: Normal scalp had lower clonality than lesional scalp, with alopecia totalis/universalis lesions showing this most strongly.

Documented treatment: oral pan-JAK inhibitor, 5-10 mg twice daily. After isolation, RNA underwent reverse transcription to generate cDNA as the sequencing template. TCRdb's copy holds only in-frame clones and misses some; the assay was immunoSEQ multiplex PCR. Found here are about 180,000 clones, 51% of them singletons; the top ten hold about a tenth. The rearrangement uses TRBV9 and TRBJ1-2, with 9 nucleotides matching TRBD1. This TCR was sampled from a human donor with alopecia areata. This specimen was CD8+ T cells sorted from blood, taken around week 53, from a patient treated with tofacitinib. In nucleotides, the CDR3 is TGTGCCAGCAGCGTCCAGGACAGGGGATATGGCTACACCTTC. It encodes CASSVQDRGYGYTF.